This entry is about one TCR beta chain. The PCR used 60 Vbeta and 13 Jbeta primers. Sequencing was performed with immunoSEQ multiplex PCR; in TCRdb, only in-frame clones are kept and a portion is missing. The data contain 95,000 to 150,000 clones, approximately 69% of them seen just once; the ten biggest clones take up approximately 4%. This entry comes from a study of cytomegalovirus exposure and HLA in healthy donors. This CDR3 region has 17 residues. Germline trimming cut 4 bases from V and 6 bases from J; bases unmatched to any gene: 9. The germline CDR1 and CDR2 sequences are LGHNA and YNFKEQ. The sequence was collected from a man aged 35-49 years in good health and CMV-seropositive. Sequences were obtained from PBMCs. V gene TRBV4-2 combines with J gene TRBJ2-2; 12 bases map to TRBD1. The chain's CDR3 is CASSPQAWDRGPGELFF. As DNA, the CDR3 is TGTGCCAGCAGCCCCCAAGCTTGGGACAGGGGGCCCGGGGAGCTGTTTTTT.